The next 8 T cell receptor beta chains were all read from a single sample in a study of CD8 T cells in ankylosing spondylitis (dated by TCRdb to about 2017). The library was made by 5' RACE. Sequencing relied on an Illumina HiSeq 2500. TCRdb reworked the public reads: Q25 trimming with fastp, MiXCR clone assembly, productive beta chains retained. Each record represents a unique CDR3 protein, reported with the most common genes and DNA among its rows. The sample profile shows fewer than 400,000 distinct CDR3 sequences; 14% to 15% of them were found once. The ten largest make up around 1% of the sample. Sequences were obtained from blood, either unsorted or a sorted T cell fraction (not recorded which). These receptor sequences come from a male donor with ankylosing spondylitis or in good health (not recorded which).

This clonotype was seen a few times. The chain uses TRBV20-1 and TRBJ2-7; unclear D gene. CDR1 and CDR2 from the germline V gene are DFQATT and SNEGSKA (reference sequence). V was trimmed by 3 bases and J by 0 bases, leaving 9 bases between them. This CDR3 is built from 13 residues. The CDR3 DNA reads as TGCAGTGCTAGGTTCAGACTCTCCTACGAGCAGTACTTC. Protein sequence: CSARFRLSYEQYF.

The table lists this clonotype with a few counts. The rearrangement uses TRBV7-8 and TRBJ2-1; 14 bases map to TRBD2. Germline lookup yields CDR1 SGHVS and CDR2 FQNEAQ. Trimming cost V 5 bases and J 7 bases; bases outside gene matches: 7. The CDR3 totals 16 residues. The CDR3 reads CASSLTSGGAMNEQFF. The CDR3 DNA sequence: TGTGCCAGCAGCCTGACTAGCGGGGGGGCTATGAATGAGCAGTTCTTC.

This sequence joins TRBV15 and TRBJ2-1, with 10 nucleotides matching TRBD1. V was pared by 3 bases and J by 12 bases, with 14 bases of the junction left unmatched. This CDR3 comprises 16 residues. The V gene's germline CDR1 is LNHNV and CDR2 YYDKDF (reference sequence). CDR3 sequence reads: CATSRPGTGVTMRQFF. CDR3 bases: TGTGCCACCAGCAGGCCCGGGACAGGGGTTACAATGAGGCAGTTCTTC.

This clonotype was detected a few times. The chain links TRBV21-1 to TRBJ2-3. TRBV21-1 constitutes a pseudogene. CDR3 length: 12 residues. The CDR3 DNA follows: TGTGCCAGCAGCAAGCATTCCGATACGCAGTATTTT. It translates to CASSKHSDTQYF.

This clonotype has more than one count but fewer than ten. The chain uses TRBV20-1 and TRBJ1-1; perhaps TRBD1 as D (5 bases). Deletions cut 8 bases from V and 5 bases from J, with 12 bases between. CDR1 DFQATT and CDR2 SNEGSKA come from the germline V gene (reference sequence). The CDR3 runs 11 residues. The CDR3 is CSRVWGTEAFF. The DNA for the CDR3 is TGCAGTAGGGTCTGGGGGACTGAAGCTTTCTTT.

The chain links TRBV30 to TRBJ2-2, with D unclear. The CDR3 sequence is 13 residues long. The germline CDR1 and CDR2 sequences are GTSNPN and SVGIG (reference sequence). V was trimmed by 2 bases and J by 5 bases, leaving 9 bases between them. The CDR3 coding sequence is TGTGCCTGGAGTAAGGCTCGAACCGGGGAGCTGTTTTTT. Amino acid sequence: CAWSKARTGELFF.

There are a few counts of this clonotype. This sequence joins TRBV7-2 and TRBJ1-2; D ambiguous. The CDR3 is 12 residues long. V lost 5 bases, J lost 5 bases, and 9 bases lay in between. The germline gives CDR1 SGHTA, CDR2 FQGNSA. The CDR3 coding sequence is TGTGCCAGCAGCGGGGTTGGATATGGCTACACCTTC. Translated, it gives CASSGVGYGYTF.

This chain joins TRBV2 and TRBJ2-1; D might be TRBD1 (6 bases). Between the trimmed V and J ends, which lost 8 bases and 6 bases, there was a span of 14 bases. Germline CDR1 SNHLY, CDR2 FYNNEI. This CDR3 contains 13 residues. CDR3 bases: TGTGCCAGCCCCCTCGGACAGATCAATGAGCAGTTCTTC. Its translation is CASPLGQINEQFF.